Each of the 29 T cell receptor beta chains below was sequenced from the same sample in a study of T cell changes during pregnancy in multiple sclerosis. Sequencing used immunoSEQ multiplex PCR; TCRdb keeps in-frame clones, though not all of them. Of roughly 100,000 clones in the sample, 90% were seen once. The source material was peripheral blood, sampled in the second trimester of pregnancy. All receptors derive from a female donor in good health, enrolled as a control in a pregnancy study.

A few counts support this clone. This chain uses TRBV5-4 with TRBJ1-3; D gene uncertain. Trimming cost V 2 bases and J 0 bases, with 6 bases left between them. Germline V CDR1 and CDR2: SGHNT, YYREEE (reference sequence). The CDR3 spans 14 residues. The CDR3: CASSFGSSGNTIYF. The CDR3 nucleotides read TGTGCCAGCAGCTTCGGGAGCTCTGGAAACACCATATATTTT. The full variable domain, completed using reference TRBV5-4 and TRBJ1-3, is ETGVTQSPTHLIKTRGQQVTLRCSSQSGHNTVSWYQQALGQGPQFIFQYYREEENGRGNFPPRFSGLQFPNYSSELNVNALELDDSALYLCASSFGSSGNTIYFGEGSWLTVV.

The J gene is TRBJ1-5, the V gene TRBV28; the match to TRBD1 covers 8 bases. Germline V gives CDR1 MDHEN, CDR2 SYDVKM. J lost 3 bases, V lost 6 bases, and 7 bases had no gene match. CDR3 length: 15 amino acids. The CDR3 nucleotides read TGTGCCAGCAGGACCGGGACAGGAATCAATCAGCCCCAGCATTTT. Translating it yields CASRTGTGINQPQHF.

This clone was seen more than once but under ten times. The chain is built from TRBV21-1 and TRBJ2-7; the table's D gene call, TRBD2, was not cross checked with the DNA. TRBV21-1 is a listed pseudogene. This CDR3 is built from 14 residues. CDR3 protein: CASSSRDSSYEQYF. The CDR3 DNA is TGTGCCAGCAGCAGCCGGGACTCTTCCTACGAGCAGTACTTC.

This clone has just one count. As DNA, the CDR3 is TGCGCCAGCAGCCTATCAGGTCCAGATACGCAGTATTTT. Its translation: CASSLSGPDTQYF. This chain connects TRBV5-1 to TRBJ2-3; the D is unclear. Deletions cut 4 bases from V and 4 bases from J, with 10 bases between. The CDR3 spans 13 residues. CDR1 is SGHRS and CDR2 is YFSETQ in the germline V gene.

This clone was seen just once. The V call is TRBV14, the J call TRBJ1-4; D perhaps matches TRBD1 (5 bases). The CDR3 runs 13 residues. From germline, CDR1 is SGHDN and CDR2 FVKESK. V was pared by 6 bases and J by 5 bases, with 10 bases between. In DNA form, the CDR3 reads TGTGCCAGCAGGCGGGAGGGGAATGAAAAACTGTTTTTT. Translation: CASRREGNEKLFF. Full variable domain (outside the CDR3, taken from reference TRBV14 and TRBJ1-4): EAGVTQFPSHSVIEKGQTVTLRCDPISGHDNLYWYRRVMGKEIKFLLHFVKESKQDESGMPNNRFLAERTGGTYSTLKVQPAELEDSGVYFCASRREGNEKLFFGSGTQLSVL.

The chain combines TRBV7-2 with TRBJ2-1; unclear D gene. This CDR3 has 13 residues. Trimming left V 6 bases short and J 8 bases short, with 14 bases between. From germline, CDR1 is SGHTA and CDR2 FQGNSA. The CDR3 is CASSLLQAHEQFF. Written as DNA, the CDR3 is TGTGCCAGCAGTCTACTACAAGCCCATGAGCAGTTCTTC. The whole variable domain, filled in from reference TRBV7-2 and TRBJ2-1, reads GAGVSQSPSNKVTEKGKDVELRCDPISGHTALYWYRQSLGQGLEFLIYFQGNSAPDKSGLPSDRFSAERTGGSVSTLTIQRTQQEDSAVYLCASSLLQAHEQFFGPGTRLTVL.

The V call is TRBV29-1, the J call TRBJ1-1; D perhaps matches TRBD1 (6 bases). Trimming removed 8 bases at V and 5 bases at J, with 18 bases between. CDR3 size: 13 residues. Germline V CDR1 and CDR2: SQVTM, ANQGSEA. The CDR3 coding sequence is TGCAGCACTGAGAGGGGGGGGAGGACTGAAGCTTTCTTT. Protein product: CSTERGGRTEAFF. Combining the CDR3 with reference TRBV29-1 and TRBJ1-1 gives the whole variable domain SAVISQKPSRDICQRGTSLTIQCQVDSQVTMMFWYRQQPGQSLTLIATANQGSEATYESGFVIDKFPISRPNLTFSTLTVSNMSPEDSSIYLCSTERGGRTEAFFGQGTRLTVV.

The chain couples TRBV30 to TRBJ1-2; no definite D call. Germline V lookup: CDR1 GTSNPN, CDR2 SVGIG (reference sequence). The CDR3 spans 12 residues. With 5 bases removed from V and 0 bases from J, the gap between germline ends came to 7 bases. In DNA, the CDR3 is TGTGCCTGGCAGACTACTAACTATGGCTACACCTTC. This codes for CAWQTTNYGYTF.

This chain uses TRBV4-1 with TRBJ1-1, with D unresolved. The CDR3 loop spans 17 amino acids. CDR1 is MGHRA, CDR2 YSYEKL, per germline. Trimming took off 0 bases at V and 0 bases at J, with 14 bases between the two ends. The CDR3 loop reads CASSQDQVVSLNTEAFF. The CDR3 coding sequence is TGCGCCAGCAGCCAAGATCAGGTTGTCAGCTTGAACACTGAAGCTTTCTTT.

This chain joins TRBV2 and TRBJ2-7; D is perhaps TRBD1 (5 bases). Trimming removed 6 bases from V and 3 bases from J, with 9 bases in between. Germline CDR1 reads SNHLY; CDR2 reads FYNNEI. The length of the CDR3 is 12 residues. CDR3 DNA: TGTGCCAGCAGGGACAACGACTACGAGCAGTACTTC. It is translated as CASRDNDYEQYF.

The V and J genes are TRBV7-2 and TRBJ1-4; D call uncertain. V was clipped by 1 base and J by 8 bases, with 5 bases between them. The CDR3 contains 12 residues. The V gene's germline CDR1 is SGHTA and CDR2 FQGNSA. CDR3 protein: CASSLVEEKLFF. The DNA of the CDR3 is TGTGCCAGCAGCTTAGTGGAGGAAAAACTGTTTTTT.

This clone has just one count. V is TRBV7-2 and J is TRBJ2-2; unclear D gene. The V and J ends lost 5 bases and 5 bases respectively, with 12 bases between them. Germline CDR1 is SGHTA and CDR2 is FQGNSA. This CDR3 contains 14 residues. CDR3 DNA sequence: TGTGCCAGCAGCCACACATCAAGAACCGGGGAGCTGTTTTTT. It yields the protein CASSHTSRTGELFF.

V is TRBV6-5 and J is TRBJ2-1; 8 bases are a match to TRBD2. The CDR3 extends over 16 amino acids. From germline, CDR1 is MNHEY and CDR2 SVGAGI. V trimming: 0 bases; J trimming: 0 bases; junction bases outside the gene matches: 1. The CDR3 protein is CASSYSLAGSYNEQFF. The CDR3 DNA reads TGTGCCAGCAGTTACTCTCTAGCGGGCTCCTACAATGAGCAGTTCTTC.

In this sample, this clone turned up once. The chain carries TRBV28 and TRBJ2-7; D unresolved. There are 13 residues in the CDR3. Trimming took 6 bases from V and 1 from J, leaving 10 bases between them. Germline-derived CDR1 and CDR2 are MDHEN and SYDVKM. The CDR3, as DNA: TGTGCCAGCAGCATGGGCCTATCCTACGAGCAGTACTTC. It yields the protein CASSMGLSYEQYF.

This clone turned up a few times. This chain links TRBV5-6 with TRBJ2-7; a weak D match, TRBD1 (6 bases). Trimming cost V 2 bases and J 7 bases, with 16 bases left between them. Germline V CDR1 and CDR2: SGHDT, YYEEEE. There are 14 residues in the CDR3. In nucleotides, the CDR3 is TGTGCCAGCAGCTTACAGGGCCCCTCTACGGAGCAGTACTTC. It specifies CASSLQGPSTEQYF. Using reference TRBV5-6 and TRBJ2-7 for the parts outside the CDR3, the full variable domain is DAGVTQSPTHLIKTRGQQVTLRCSPKSGHDTVSWYQQALGQGPQFIFQYYEEEERQRGNFPDRFSGHQFPNYSSELNVNALLLGDSALYLCASSLQGPSTEQYFGPGTRLTVT.

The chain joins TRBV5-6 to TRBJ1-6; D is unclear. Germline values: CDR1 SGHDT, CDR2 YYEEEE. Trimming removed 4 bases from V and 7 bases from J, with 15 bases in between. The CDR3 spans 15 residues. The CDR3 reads CASSAQYAWNSPLHF. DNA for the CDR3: TGTGCCAGCAGCGCCCAGTACGCTTGGAATTCACCCCTCCACTTT.

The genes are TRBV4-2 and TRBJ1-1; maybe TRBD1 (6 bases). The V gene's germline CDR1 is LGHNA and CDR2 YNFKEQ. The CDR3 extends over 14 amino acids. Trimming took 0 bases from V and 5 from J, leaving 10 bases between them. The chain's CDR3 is CASSQEVTGTEAFF. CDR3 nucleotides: TGTGCCAGCAGCCAAGAGGTTACAGGGACTGAAGCTTTCTTT.

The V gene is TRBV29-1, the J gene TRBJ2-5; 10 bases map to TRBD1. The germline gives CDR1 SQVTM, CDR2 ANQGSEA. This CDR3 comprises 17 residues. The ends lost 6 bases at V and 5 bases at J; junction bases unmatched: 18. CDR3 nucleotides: TGCAGCGTGAAGCCGGGACAGGGGTTCAGACGCCGGGAGACCCAGTACTTC. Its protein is CSVKPGQGFRRRETQYF.

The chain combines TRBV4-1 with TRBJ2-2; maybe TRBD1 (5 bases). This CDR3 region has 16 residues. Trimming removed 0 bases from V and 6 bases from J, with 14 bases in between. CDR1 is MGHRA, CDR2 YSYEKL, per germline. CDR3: CASSQDPGRRAGELFF. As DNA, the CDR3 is TGCGCCAGCAGCCAAGATCCAGGCCGCAGGGCCGGGGAGCTGTTTTTT.

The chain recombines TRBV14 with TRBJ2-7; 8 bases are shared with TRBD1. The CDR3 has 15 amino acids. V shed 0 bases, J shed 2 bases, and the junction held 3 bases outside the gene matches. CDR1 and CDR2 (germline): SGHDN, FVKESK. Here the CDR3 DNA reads TGTGCCAGCAGCCAAGACAGGGGGCCAACCTACGAGCAGTACTTC. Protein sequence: CASSQDRGPTYEQYF. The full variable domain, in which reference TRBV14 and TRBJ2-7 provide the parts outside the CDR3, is EAGVTQFPSHSVIEKGQTVTLRCDPISGHDNLYWYRRVMGKEIKFLLHFVKESKQDESGMPNNRFLAERTGGTYSTLKVQPAELEDSGVYFCASSQDRGPTYEQYFGPGTRLTVT.

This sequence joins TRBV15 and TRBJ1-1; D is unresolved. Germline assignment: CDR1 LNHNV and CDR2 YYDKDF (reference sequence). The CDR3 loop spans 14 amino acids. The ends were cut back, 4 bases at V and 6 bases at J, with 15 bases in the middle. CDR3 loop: CATSTASIFAEAFF. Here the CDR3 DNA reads TGTGCCACCAGCACCGCCAGTATTTTCGCTGAAGCTTTCTTT.

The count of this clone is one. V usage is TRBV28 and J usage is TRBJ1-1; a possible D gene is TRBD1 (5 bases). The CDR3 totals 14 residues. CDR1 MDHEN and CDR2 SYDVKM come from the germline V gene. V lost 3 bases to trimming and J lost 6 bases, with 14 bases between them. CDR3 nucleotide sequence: TGTGCCAGCAGTTTTTTGCAGGGAAGGGCTGAAGCTTTCTTT. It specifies CASSFLQGRAEAFF.

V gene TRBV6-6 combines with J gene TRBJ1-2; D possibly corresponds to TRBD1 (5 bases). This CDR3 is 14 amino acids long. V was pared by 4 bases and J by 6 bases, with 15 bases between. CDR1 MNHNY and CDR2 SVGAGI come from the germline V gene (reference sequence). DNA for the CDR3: TGTGCCAGCAGTTTCCTCAGGGTAGGGCATGGCTACACCTTC. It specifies CASSFLRVGHGYTF.

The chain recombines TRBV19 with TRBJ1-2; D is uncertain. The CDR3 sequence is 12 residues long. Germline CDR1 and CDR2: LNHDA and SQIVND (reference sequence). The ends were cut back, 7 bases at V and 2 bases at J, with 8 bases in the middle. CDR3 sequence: CASTSGNYGYTF. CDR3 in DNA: TGTGCCAGTACCTCGGGGAACTATGGCTACACCTTC. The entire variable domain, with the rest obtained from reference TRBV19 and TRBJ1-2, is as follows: DGGITQSPKYLFRKEGQNVTLSCEQNLNHDAMYWYRQDPGQGLRLIYYSQIVNDFQKGDIAEGYSVSREKKESFPLTVTSAQKNPTAFYLCASTSGNYGYTFGSGTRLTVV.

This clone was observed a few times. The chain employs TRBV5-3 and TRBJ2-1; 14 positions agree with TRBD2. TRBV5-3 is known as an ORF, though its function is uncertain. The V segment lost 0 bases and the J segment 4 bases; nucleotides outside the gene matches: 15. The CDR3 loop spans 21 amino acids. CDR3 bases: TGTGCCAGAAGCTTGGGACTAGCGGGAGGGCTAAAGTCTAGCTCGTACAATGAGCAGTTCTTC. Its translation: CARSLGLAGGLKSSSYNEQFF.

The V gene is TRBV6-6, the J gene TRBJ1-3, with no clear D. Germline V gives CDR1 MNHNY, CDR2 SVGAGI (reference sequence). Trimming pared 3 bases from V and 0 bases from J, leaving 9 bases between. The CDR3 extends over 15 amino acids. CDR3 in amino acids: CASSYTGISGNTIYF. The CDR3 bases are TGTGCCAGCAGTTATACGGGGATCTCTGGAAACACCATATATTTT.

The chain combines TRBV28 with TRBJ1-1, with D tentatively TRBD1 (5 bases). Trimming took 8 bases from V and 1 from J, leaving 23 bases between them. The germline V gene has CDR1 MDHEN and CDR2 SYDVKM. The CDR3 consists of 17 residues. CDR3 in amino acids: CASAYDGGKRRNTEAFF. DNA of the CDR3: TGTGCCAGCGCATACGACGGGGGGAAGAGGAGGAACACTGAAGCTTTCTTT.

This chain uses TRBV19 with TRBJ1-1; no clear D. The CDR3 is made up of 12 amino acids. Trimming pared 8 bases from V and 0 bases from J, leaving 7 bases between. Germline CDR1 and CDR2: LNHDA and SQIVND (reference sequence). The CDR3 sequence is CASSLMNTEAFF. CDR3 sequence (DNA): TGTGCCAGTTCTTTAATGAACACTGAAGCTTTCTTT.

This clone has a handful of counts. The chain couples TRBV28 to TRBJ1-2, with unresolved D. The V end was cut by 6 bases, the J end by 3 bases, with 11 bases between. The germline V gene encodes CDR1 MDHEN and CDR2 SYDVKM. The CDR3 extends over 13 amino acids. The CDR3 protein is CASSPERDYGYTF. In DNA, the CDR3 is TGTGCCAGCAGCCCCGAACGGGACTATGGCTACACCTTC.